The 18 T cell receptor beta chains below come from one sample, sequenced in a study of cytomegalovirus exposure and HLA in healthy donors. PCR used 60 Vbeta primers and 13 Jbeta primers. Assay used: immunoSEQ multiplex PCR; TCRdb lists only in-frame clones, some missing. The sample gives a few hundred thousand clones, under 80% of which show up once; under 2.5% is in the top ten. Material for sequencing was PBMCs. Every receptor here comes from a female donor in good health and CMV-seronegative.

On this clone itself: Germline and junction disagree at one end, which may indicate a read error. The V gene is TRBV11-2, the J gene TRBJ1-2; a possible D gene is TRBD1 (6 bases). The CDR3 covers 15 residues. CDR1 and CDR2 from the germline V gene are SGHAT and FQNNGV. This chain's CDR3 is CANSPLGRGSDGYTF. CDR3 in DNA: TGTGCCAACAGCCCCCTAGGCAGGGGATCAGACGGCTACACCTTC.

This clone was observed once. CDR3 sequence (DNA): TGTGCCAGCAGCCCGGCGACAAGGATGAACACTGAAGCTTTCTTT. This gives the protein CASSPATRMNTEAFF. The chain links TRBV7-8 to TRBJ1-1; no clear D. This CDR3 contains 15 residues. Germline CDR1 and CDR2: SGHVS and FQNEAQ. The V end lost 5 bases, the J end lost 0 bases, and 13 bases lay between the germline ends.

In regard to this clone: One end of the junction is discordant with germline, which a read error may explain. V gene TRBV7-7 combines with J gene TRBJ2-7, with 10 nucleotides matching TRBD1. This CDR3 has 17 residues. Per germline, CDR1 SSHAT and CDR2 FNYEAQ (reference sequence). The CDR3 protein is CASSLSPPGTGVYEQYF. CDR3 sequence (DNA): TGTGCTAGCAGCTTAAGCCCCCCCGGGACAGGGGTCTACGAGCAGTACTTC.

CDR3 DNA sequence: TGTGCTAGTGGTCTCCTTTTAATGGGGGGGCTGGGGAGACTAGCGGAGGCCTACGAGCAGTACTTC. As protein: CASGLLLMGGLGRLAEAYEQYF. This chain joins TRBV12-5 and TRBJ2-7; TRBD2 aligns across 9 bases. The junction had 28 bases not matched to a gene; V was cut back by 5 bases and J by 2 bases. This CDR3 comprises 22 residues. Germline CDR1 LGHNT, CDR2 FRNRAP.

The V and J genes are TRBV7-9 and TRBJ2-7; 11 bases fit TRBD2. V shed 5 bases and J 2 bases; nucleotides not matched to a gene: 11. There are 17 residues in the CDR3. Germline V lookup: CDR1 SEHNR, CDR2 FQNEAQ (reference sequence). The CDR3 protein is CASSQAGTSGHPYEQYF. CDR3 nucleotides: TGTGCCAGCAGCCAAGCCGGGACTAGCGGTCACCCCTACGAGCAGTACTTC.

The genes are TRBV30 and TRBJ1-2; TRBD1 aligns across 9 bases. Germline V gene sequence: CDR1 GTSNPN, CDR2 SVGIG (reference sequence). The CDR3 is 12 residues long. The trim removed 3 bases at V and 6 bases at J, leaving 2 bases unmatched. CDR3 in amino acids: CAWSTGGDGYTF. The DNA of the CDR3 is TGTGCCTGGAGCACAGGGGGCGATGGCTACACCTTC.

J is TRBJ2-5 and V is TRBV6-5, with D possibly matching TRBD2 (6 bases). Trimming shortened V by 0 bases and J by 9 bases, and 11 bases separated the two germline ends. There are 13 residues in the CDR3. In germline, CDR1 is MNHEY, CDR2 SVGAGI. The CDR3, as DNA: TGTGCCAGCAGTTACTCGATAACTAGCTCCCAGTACTTC. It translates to CASSYSITSSQYF.

Here the CDR3 reads CASSGSGQGRSPLHF. The DNA for the CDR3 is TGTGCCAGCAGTGGCTCGGGACAGGGGAGGTCACCCCTCCACTTT. The rearrangement links TRBV6-5 to TRBJ1-6; 10 bases align to TRBD1. Looked up from germline, CDR1 is MNHEY and CDR2 is SVGAGI. CDR3 length equals 15 residues. The J segment lost 10 bases and the V segment lost 5 bases, leaving 8 bases of the junction unmatched.

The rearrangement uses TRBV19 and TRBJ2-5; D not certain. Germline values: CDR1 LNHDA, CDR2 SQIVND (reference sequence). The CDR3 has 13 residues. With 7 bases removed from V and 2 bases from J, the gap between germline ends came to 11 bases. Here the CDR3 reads CASNSNYQETQYF. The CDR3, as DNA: TGTGCCAGTAACTCGAATTATCAAGAGACCCAGTACTTC.

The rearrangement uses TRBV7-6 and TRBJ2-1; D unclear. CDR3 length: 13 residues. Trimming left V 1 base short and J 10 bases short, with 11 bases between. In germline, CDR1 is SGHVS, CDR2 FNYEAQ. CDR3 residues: CASSLGLRSEQFF. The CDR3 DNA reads TGTGCCAGCAGCTTAGGCCTCAGGTCAGAGCAGTTCTTC.

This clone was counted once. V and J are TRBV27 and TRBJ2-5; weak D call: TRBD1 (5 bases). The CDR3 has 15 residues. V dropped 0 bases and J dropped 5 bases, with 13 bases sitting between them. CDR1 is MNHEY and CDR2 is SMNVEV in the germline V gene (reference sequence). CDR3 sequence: CASSLSVGVEETQYF. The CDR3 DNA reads TGTGCCAGCAGTTTATCGGTAGGGGTCGAGGAGACCCAGTACTTC.

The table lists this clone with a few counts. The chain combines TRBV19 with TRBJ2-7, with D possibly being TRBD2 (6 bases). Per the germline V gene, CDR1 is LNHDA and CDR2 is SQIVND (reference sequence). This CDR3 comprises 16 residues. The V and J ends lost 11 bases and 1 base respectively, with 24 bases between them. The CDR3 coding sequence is TGTGCCTCTTCCGCGGGGCCAGGAGGATTTTCCTACGAGCAGTACTTC. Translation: CASSAGPGGFSYEQYF.

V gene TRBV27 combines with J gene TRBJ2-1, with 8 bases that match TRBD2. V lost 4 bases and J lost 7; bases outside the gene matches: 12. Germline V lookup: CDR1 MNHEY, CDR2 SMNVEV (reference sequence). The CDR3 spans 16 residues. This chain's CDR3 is CASSWRVAGGGNEQFF. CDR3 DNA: TGTGCCAGCAGTTGGAGGGTGGCGGGAGGAGGTAATGAGCAGTTCTTC.

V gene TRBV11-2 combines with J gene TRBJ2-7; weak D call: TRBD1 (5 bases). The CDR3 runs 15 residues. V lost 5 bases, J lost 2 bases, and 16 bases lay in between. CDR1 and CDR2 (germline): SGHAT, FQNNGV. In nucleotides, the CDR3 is TGTGCCAGCAGCCACGATGGGGCCGGTACCTACGAGCAGTACTTC. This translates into CASSHDGAGTYEQYF.

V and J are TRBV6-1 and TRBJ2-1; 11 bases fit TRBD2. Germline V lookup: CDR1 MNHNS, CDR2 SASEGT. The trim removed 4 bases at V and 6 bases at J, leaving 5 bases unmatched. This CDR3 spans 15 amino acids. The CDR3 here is CASSASSGRANEQFF. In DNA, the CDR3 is TGTGCCAGCAGTGCCAGTAGCGGGAGGGCCAATGAGCAGTTCTTC.

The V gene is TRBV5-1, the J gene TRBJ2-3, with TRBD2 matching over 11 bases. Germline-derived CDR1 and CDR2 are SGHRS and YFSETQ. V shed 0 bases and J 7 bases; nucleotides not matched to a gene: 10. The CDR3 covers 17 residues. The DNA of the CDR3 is TGCGCCAGCAGCTTGGAGGCTAGCGGGAGGTCCATTAATACGCAGTATTTT. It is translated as CASSLEASGRSINTQYF.

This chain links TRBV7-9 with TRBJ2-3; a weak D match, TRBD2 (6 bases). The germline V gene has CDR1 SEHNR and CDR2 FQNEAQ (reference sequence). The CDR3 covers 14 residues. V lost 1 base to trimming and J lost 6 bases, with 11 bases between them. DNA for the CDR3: TGTGCCAGCAGCTTAGGGACTACAGCGGATACGCAGTATTTT. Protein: CASSLGTTADTQYF. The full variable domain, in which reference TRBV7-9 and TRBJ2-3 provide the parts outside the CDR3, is DTGVSQNPRHKITKRGQNVTFRCDPISEHNRLYWYRQTLGQGPEFLTYFQNEAQLEKSRLLSDRFSAERPKGSFSTLEIQRTEQGDSAMYLCASSLGTTADTQYFGPGTRLTVL.

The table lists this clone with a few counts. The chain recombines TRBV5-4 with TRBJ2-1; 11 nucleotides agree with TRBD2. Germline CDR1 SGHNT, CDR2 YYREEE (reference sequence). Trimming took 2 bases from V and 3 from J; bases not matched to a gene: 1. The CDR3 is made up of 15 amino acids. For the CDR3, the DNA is TGTGCCAGCAGCTTAGGGACTAGCGGCTACAATGAGCAGTTCTTC. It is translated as CASSLGTSGYNEQFF.